These 27 T cell receptor beta chains originate from one sample sequenced in a study of blood T cells in healthy people across ages. Together with a sample-barcoded 5' primer, a J-beta primer mix was included in a second PCR lasting roughly 7 to 11 cycles. Via MiXCR, TCRdb re-called the 5' RACE reads, giving one row per CDR3 protein. The data contain about 1.7 million distinct CDR3 sequences, 28% of them singletons. Sequenced material: blood. Receptors were obtained from a woman in her thirties in good health.

The CDR3 bases are TGCGCCAGCAGCTTGACGGAGCGCCCAGATACGCAGTATTTT. It yields the protein CASSLTERPDTQYF. The chain joins TRBV5-1 to TRBJ2-3; D remains unclear. Germline CDR1 and CDR2: SGHRS and YFSETQ. The CDR3 contains 14 residues. The ends were cut back, 1 base at V and 4 bases at J, with 10 bases in the middle.

CDR3 residues: CAISADARGGETQYF. For the CDR3, the DNA is TGTGCCATCAGTGCCGACGCAAGGGGGGGAGAGACCCAGTACTTC. The chain is built from TRBV10-3 and TRBJ2-5; D possibly corresponds to TRBD2 (7 bases). The CDR3 length is 15 residues. Germline V gives CDR1 ENHRY, CDR2 SYGVKD. V was shortened by 4 bases and J by 4 bases, with 16 bases between the two germline ends.

This clonotype was seen at least ten times. The chain uses TRBV5-1 and TRBJ2-7; TRBD1 agrees at 7 bases. The CDR3 is 14 amino acids. CDR1 and CDR2 from the germline V gene are SGHRS and YFSETQ. The V segment lost 3 bases and the J segment 0 bases; nucleotides outside the gene matches: 3. The CDR3 DNA reads TGCGCCAGCAGCTCGGGACAGAGCTCCTACGAGCAGTACTTC. This translates into CASSSGQSSYEQYF.

This clonotype has at least ten counts. The V call is TRBV20-1, the J call TRBJ2-7, with D tentatively TRBD1 (5 bases). Germline values: CDR1 DFQATT, CDR2 SNEGSKA (reference sequence). The CDR3 has 17 amino acids. The germline V and J ends were trimmed by 0 bases and 7 bases, with 25 bases remaining between them. In nucleotides, the CDR3 is TGCAGTGCTAGAGATCGACAGAGATCACGTACCCAAGGGGAGCAGTACTTC. Protein sequence: CSARDRQRSRTQGEQYF.

V gene TRBV7-9 combines with J gene TRBJ2-3; perhaps TRBD2 as D (6 bases). In germline, CDR1 is SEHNR, CDR2 FQNEAQ (reference sequence). Trimming removed 1 base from V and 2 bases from J, with 16 bases in between. This CDR3 contains 17 residues. The CDR3 loop is CASSLGRMRDFTDTQYF. CDR3 nucleotide sequence: TGTGCCAGCAGCTTAGGACGTATGAGGGACTTCACAGATACGCAGTATTTT.

Notes on this clonotype: Since a much larger clone is just one base distant, this may be a read error. This sequence joins TRBV4-3 and TRBJ2-1; 7 nucleotides match TRBD2. The CDR3 covers 15 residues. Germline V gene data show CDR1 as LGHNA and CDR2 as YSLEER. The CDR3 DNA sequence: TGCGTCAGCAGCCAAGAACCTAGCGGATACAATGAGCAGTTCTTC. Its translation: CVSSQEPSGYNEQFF.

This clonotype was seen a few times. This chain connects TRBV25-1 to TRBJ1-1; D not certain. The CDR3 is 15 residues long. Germline V gives CDR1 MGHDK, CDR2 SYGVNS. Trimming left V 1 base short and J 6 bases short, with 15 bases between. As DNA, the CDR3 is TGTGCCAGCAGTGAATTAAGGGAAGTAGGTGCTGAAGCTTTCTTT. It is translated as CASSELREVGAEAFF.

This clonotype was counted a single time. This chain links TRBV2 with TRBJ2-1; either TRBD1 or TRBD2 may fit D (5 bases each). The CDR3 extends over 13 amino acids. Germline lookup yields CDR1 SNHLY and CDR2 FYNNEI. The germline V and J ends were trimmed by 4 bases and 13 bases, with 17 bases remaining between them. The CDR3 loop reads CASSVELGETQFF. CDR3 coding DNA: TGTGCCAGCAGTGTAGAACTGGGGGAGACCCAGTTCTTC.

This clonotype was seen ten or more times. J is TRBJ1-2 and V is TRBV25-1; 7 bases are shared with TRBD1. The trim removed 3 bases at V and 7 bases at J, leaving 8 bases unmatched. Germline CDR1 and CDR2: MGHDK and SYGVNS. CDR3 size: 14 residues. Here the CDR3 DNA reads TGTGCCAGCAGTGACGGAGGACAGGTCGGTGGCTACACCTTC. It is translated as CASSDGGQVGGYTF.

The V gene is TRBV5-5, the J gene TRBJ2-5; 7 bases are shared with TRBD2. CDR3 length: 15 amino acids. Germline loops: CDR1 SGHKS, CDR2 YYEKEE (reference sequence). The ends lost 3 bases at V and 5 bases at J; junction bases unmatched: 10. The CDR3 DNA sequence: TGTGCCAGCAGCTCGCCCCTCAGGGAGGGGGAGACCCAGTACTTC. It specifies CASSSPLREGETQYF.

This clonotype was found once. CDR3 coding DNA: TGCAGTGCCCCGTCCCGGACTAGCGGCTACGAGCAGTACTTC. This translates into CSAPSRTSGYEQYF. The V gene is TRBV20-1, the J gene TRBJ2-7, with TRBD2 identical over 10 bases. From germline, CDR1 is DFQATT and CDR2 SNEGSKA (reference sequence). V shed 6 bases and J 3 bases; nucleotides not matched to a gene: 8. The CDR3 contains 14 residues.

V is TRBV5-6 and J is TRBJ2-1; D is undetermined. The CDR3 covers 16 residues. Per germline, CDR1 SGHDT and CDR2 YYEEEE. Trimming took off 0 bases at V and 6 bases at J, with 16 bases between the two ends. CDR3 sequence (DNA): TGTGCCAGCAGCTTGGCATCCGGGCCTAGGCCCAATGAGCAGTTCTTC. It translates to CASSLASGPRPNEQFF.

This clonotype was seen at least ten times. The chain employs TRBV29-1 and TRBJ2-7; 7 nucleotides agree with TRBD2. CDR1 and CDR2 (germline): SQVTM, ANQGSEA. The CDR3 extends over 12 amino acids. Trimming removed 2 bases from V and 5 bases from J; junction bases left unmatched: 3. The CDR3 protein is CSVESGKNEQYF. CDR3 DNA: TGCAGCGTTGAAAGCGGGAAGAACGAGCAGTACTTC.

A few counts support this clonotype. This rearrangement joins TRBV7-2 to TRBJ1-1, with 8 bases matching TRBD1. Germline V gene data show CDR1 as SGHTA and CDR2 as FQGNSA. J was trimmed by 4 bases and V by 1 base; bases with no gene match: 2. CDR3 length: 14 amino acids. The CDR3 nucleotides are TGTGCCAGCAGCTTAGGGACAGGGACCACTGAAGCTTTCTTT. Protein sequence: CASSLGTGTTEAFF. Combining the CDR3 with reference TRBV7-2 and TRBJ1-1 gives the whole variable domain GAGVSQSPSNKVTEKGKDVELRCDPISGHTALYWYRQSLGQGLEFLIYFQGNSAPDKSGLPSDRFSAERTGGSVSTLTIQRTQQEDSAVYLCASSLGTGTTEAFFGQGTRLTVV.

V is TRBV10-3 and J is TRBJ2-1; D could derive from TRBD1 or TRBD2 (5 bases each). Germline V CDR1 and CDR2: ENHRY, SYGVKD. The CDR3 loop spans 15 amino acids. Deletions cut 2 bases from V and 6 bases from J, with 14 bases between. The CDR3 region has the DNA TGTGCCATCAGTGAGAGAGCAGGGACCACCAATGAGCAGTTCTTC. Translation: CAISERAGTTNEQFF.

V and J are TRBV11-2 and TRBJ2-1, with TRBD2 matching 7 bases. The germline CDR1 and CDR2 sequences are SGHAT and FQNNGV. Trimming cost V 5 bases and J 1 base; bases outside gene matches: 5. The CDR3 is 15 residues long. CDR3 sequence: CASSRSSGSYNEQFF. The CDR3 nucleotides are TGTGCCAGCAGCCGATCTAGCGGATCCTACAATGAGCAGTTCTTC.

The CDR3 loop is CASSSETGYGNIQYF. CDR3 nucleotide sequence: TGCGCCAGCAGCTCCGAGACAGGGTATGGAAACATTCAGTACTTC. V and J are TRBV5-1 and TRBJ2-7, with 7 nucleotides matching TRBD1. The closer fit of TRBJ2-4 to the DNA end suggests the J call may be wrong. The length of the CDR3 is 15 residues. The germline gives CDR1 SGHRS, CDR2 YFSETQ.

The chain carries TRBV30 and TRBJ2-3; TRBD2 matches at 10 bases. With 4 bases clipped from V and 5 bases from J, the junction kept 18 bases outside the gene matches. This CDR3 comprises 18 residues. Germline V gene sequence: CDR1 GTSNPN, CDR2 SVGIG (reference sequence). Here the CDR3 DNA reads TGTGCCTGGATACCTCCGGGGTACCTAGCGGGGGTTAGAGATACGCAGTATTTT. The encoded protein is CAWIPPGYLAGVRDTQYF.

In its sample, this clonotype was seen many times. Germline is not matched at one junction end, which may reflect a read error. This sequence joins TRBV7-8 and TRBJ1-5; TRBD1 aligns across 9 bases. The CDR3 has 15 amino acids. Germline V gene data show CDR1 as SGHVS and CDR2 as FQNEAQ. The CDR3 coding sequence is TGTGCCAACAGCTTAGGGGACAGGGTCAATCAGCCCCAGCATTTT. This encodes CANSLGDRVNQPQHF.

This clonotype was found once. The rearrangement links TRBV7-3 to TRBJ2-1; D is possibly TRBD1 or TRBD2 (5 bases each). The CDR3 length is 16 residues. V lost 4 bases to trimming and J lost 4 bases, with 17 bases between them. Germline CDR1 and CDR2: SGHTA and FQGTGA. The CDR3 DNA is TGTGCCAGCAGCTCCGCAGGGACGGCAGATTACAATGAGCAGTTCTTC. Its translation: CASSSAGTADYNEQFF.

This clonotype was observed at least ten times. CDR3 amino acids: CASSERSYEQYF. In DNA, the CDR3 is TGCGCCAGCAGTGAACGGTCCTACGAGCAGTACTTC. J is TRBJ2-7 and V is TRBV10-2, with unresolved D. With 3 bases removed from V and 1 base from J, the gap between germline ends came to 4 bases. CDR3 length equals 12 residues. Germline V gives CDR1 WSHSY, CDR2 SAAADI.

The sample holds many counts of this clonotype. This chain connects TRBV6-1 to TRBJ2-5; D gene unclear. The CDR3 consists of 14 residues. Germline CDR1 reads MNHNS; CDR2 reads SASEGT. Trimming cost V 0 bases and J 2 bases, with 7 bases left between them. The DNA for the CDR3 is TGTGCCAGCAGTGAAGCGGTCCTTCAAGAGACCCAGTACTTC. Protein product: CASSEAVLQETQYF.

The rearrangement uses TRBV28 and TRBJ2-2; D might be TRBD1 or TRBD2, each matching 5 bases. There are 15 residues in the CDR3. Germline values: CDR1 MDHEN, CDR2 SYDVKM. The V end was cut by 2 bases, the J end by 4 bases, with 11 bases between. CDR3 in DNA: TGTGCCAGCAGTTTAGGGGCAGGGACCACCGGGGAGCTGTTTTTT. This encodes CASSLGAGTTGELFF. Together with reference TRBV28 and TRBJ2-2, the CDR3 gives the full variable domain: DVKVTQSSRYLVKRTGEKVFLECVQDMDHENMFWYRQDPGLGLRLIYFSYDVKMKEKGDIPEGYSVSREKKERFSLILESASTNQTSMYLCASSLGAGTTGELFFGEGSRLTVL.

The sample holds a few counts of this clonotype. This sequence joins TRBV5-1 and TRBJ1-2; D ambiguous. The CDR3 contains 14 residues. CDR1 and CDR2 (germline): SGHRS, YFSETQ. Trimming removed 7 bases from V and 6 bases from J, with 19 bases in between. The CDR3: CASFRGPPDDGYTF. The CDR3 DNA reads as TGCGCCAGCTTTCGAGGGCCCCCTGACGATGGCTACACCTTC. Supplemented by reference TRBV5-1 and TRBJ1-2, the full variable domain reads KAGVTQTPRYLIKTRGQQVTLSCSPISGHRSVSWYQQTPGQGLQFLFEYFSETQRNKGNFPGRFSGRQFSNSRSEMNVSTLELGDSALYLCASFRGPPDDGYTFGSGTRLTVV.

This clonotype was detected a few times. The rearrangement uses TRBV6-5 and TRBJ1-2; perhaps TRBD1 as D (5 bases). Trimming took off 7 bases at V and 2 bases at J, with 17 bases between the two ends. CDR1 and CDR2 from the germline V gene are MNHEY and SVGAGI. The CDR3 runs to 15 residues. The chain's CDR3 is CASTSAMGRNYGYTF. For the CDR3, the DNA is TGTGCCAGCACTTCAGCAATGGGACGGAACTATGGCTACACCTTC.

V gene TRBV18 combines with J gene TRBJ2-4; the match to TRBD1 covers 9 bases. Germline CDR1 and CDR2: KGHSH and LQKENI. The CDR3 totals 14 residues. With 0 bases clipped from V and 13 bases from J, the junction kept 7 bases outside the gene matches. Here the CDR3 DNA reads TGTGCCAGCTCACCACCTACAGGGGGCGATGAGCAGTACTTC. Translation: CASSPPTGGDEQYF.

This clonotype was seen a few times. This rearrangement joins TRBV12-3 or TRBV12-4 to TRBJ2-3; D call uncertain. This CDR3 has 14 residues. The ends were cut back, 5 bases at V and 10 bases at J, with 19 bases in the middle. The CDR3 region has the DNA TGTGCCAGCAGTCCCAAAAGCACCACTTCCGCGCAGTATTTT. Its translation is CASSPKSTTSAQYF.